These 3 T cell receptor beta chains were all obtained from the same sample, sequenced in a study of blood T cell repertoires in COVID-19. Sequenced by immunoSEQ multiplex PCR; TCRdb stores in-frame clones only, minus some. In the table there are around 400,000 clones, more than 70% of which are singletons. Sample: peripheral blood. These receptors came from a woman aged 60 to 75 with COVID-19, enrolled during active disease.

This chain joins TRBV5-1 and TRBJ2-7, with D perhaps TRBD1 (5 bases). The germline gives CDR1 SGHRS, CDR2 YFSETQ. Trimming left V 0 bases short and J 2 bases short, with 15 bases between. The CDR3 contains 16 residues. The CDR3 coding sequence is TGCGCCAGCAGCTTGGGCAGGGTAGGAATTACCTACGAGCAGTACTTC. This codes for CASSLGRVGITYEQYF.

The rearrangement uses TRBV5-1 and TRBJ1-6; 7 positions agree with TRBD1. Losses at the gene ends were 3 bases for V and 7 bases for J; bases not matched to a gene: 7. The V gene's germline CDR1 is SGHRS and CDR2 YFSETQ. The CDR3 extends over 15 amino acids. The CDR3 region has the DNA TGCGCCAGCAGCTGGGTTCCAGGGGGGAATTCACCCCTCCACTTT. Its protein is CASSWVPGGNSPLHF.

This clone was found once. This chain joins TRBV3-1 (or the pseudogene TRBV3-2) and TRBJ2-1; TRBD2 might be the D (5 bases). V was clipped by 2 bases and J by 6 bases, with 11 bases between them. Germline V CDR1 and CDR2: LGHDT, YNNKEL (reference sequence). The CDR3 runs to 14 residues. Here the CDR3 DNA reads TGTGCCAGCAGCCAAAGAGGGTCAAGCAATGAGCAGTTCTTC. It codes for CASSQRGSSNEQFF.